Only a few counts were recorded for the clone carrying this T cell receptor (beta chain). What it recognizes is unknown. TCRdb re-derived calls from the 5' RACE reads in MiXCR, one entry per CDR3 protein. The sample has approximately 44,000 distinct CDR3 sequences; 29% are singletons. From germline, CDR1 is SGDLS and CDR2 YYNGEE. Trimming cost V 0 bases and J 7 bases; bases outside gene matches: 8. The CDR3 runs to 16 residues. General study results and limits: Greatest tumor Treg TCR overlap was with tumor naive CD4+ cells.

This clonotype originated in a female donor with breast cancer. The chain joins TRBV9 to TRBJ2-1, with TRBD2 matching 9 bases. Input material: memory CD4+ T cells sorted from a lymph node. Subset here: memory CD4+ T cells, CD4+CD45RO+CD25-. CDR3 bases: TGTGCCAGCAGCGTAGGAGGGGCTAGCGGGGTGAATGAGCAGTTCTTC. It translates to CASSVGGASGVNEQFF.